These 27 T cell receptor beta chains share one sample of origin, sequenced in a study of blood T cell repertoires in COVID-19. TCRdb keeps only in-frame clones here, not all; method: immunoSEQ multiplex PCR. The sample yields around 64,000 clones, 79% seen once. The sequenced sample consisted of peripheral blood. These receptor sequences come from a man aged 55 to 70 with acute or convalescent COVID-19.

This chain uses TRBV27 with TRBJ2-1, with 8 positions matching TRBD2. The CDR3 spans 14 residues. Unmatched junction bases numbered 3, after V lost 8 bases and J lost 0 bases. The germline V gene encodes CDR1 MNHEY and CDR2 SMNVEV (reference sequence). In nucleotides, the CDR3 is TGTGCCAGCCGTGGGACTAGCTCCTACAATGAGCAGTTCTTC. Translation gives CASRGTSSYNEQFF.

The chain couples TRBV7-9 to TRBJ2-7; no firm D call. CDR1 is SEHNR, CDR2 FQNEAQ, per germline (reference sequence). V was trimmed by 5 bases and J by 1 base, leaving 12 bases between them. The CDR3 covers 14 residues. CDR3 nucleotides: TGTGCCAGCAGCCGGAGCGAGAGATCCTACGAGCAGTACTTC. It encodes CASSRSERSYEQYF.

This clone has a single count. V gene TRBV5-1 combines with J gene TRBJ2-1, with 10 bases matching TRBD2. The ends lost 0 bases at V and 14 bases at J; junction bases unmatched: 11. Germline-derived CDR1 and CDR2 are SGHRS and YFSETQ. The CDR3 consists of 15 residues. CDR3 amino acids: CASSLGLAGESGKFF. The CDR3 DNA follows: TGCGCCAGCAGCTTGGGTCTAGCGGGAGAGTCAGGCAAGTTCTTC.

This clone was observed at least ten times. This chain connects TRBV4-1 to TRBJ2-1; tentative D call: TRBD2 (7 bases). The CDR3 has 14 residues. Germline V gene data show CDR1 as MGHRA and CDR2 as YSYEKL. The V gene lost 4 bases and the J gene lost 5 bases, with 12 bases spanning the gap. The CDR3 loop reads CASSRGGRDNEQFF. CDR3 bases: TGCGCCAGCAGCCGGGGGGGCAGGGACAATGAGCAGTTCTTC.

V and J are TRBV7-9 and TRBJ2-6, with D tentatively TRBD2 (6 bases). Trimming took off 5 bases at V and 2 bases at J, with 22 bases between the two ends. Looked up from germline, CDR1 is SEHNR and CDR2 is FQNEAQ (reference sequence). The CDR3 runs to 19 residues. CDR3 sequence: CASSPRGSLTVPGANVLTF. For the CDR3, the DNA is TGTGCCAGCAGCCCGCGGGGCAGTCTGACAGTACCTGGGGCCAACGTCCTGACTTTC.

The chain uses TRBV30 and TRBJ1-1; no reliable D call. Per the germline V gene, CDR1 is GTSNPN and CDR2 is SVGIG (reference sequence). Trimming took 2 bases from V and 1 from J, leaving 8 bases between them. The CDR3 contains 13 residues. In DNA, the CDR3 is TGTGCCTGGAGTTATTCTAAGAACACTGAAGCTTTCTTT. Protein: CAWSYSKNTEAFF.

This rearrangement joins TRBV4-1 to TRBJ2-3; TRBD1 is a possible D gene (6 bases). The V gene lost 0 bases and the J gene lost 0 bases, with 16 bases spanning the gap. The V gene's germline CDR1 is MGHRA and CDR2 YSYEKL. The CDR3 has 18 amino acids. The CDR3 reads CASSQEPRGSVSTDTQYF. DNA for the CDR3: TGCGCCAGCAGCCAAGAGCCGAGGGGGAGTGTTAGCACAGATACGCAGTATTTT.

The V and J genes are TRBV5-4 and TRBJ1-1, with D unresolved. Trimming removed 3 bases at V and 0 bases at J, with 6 bases between. The CDR3 is 13 residues long. Germline V gene data show CDR1 as SGHNT and CDR2 as YYREEE (reference sequence). The CDR3 reads CASSSPLNTEAFF. The CDR3 coding sequence is TGTGCCAGCAGCTCCCCATTGAACACTGAAGCTTTCTTT.

The table lists this clone with a count of one. The chain links TRBV5-1 to TRBJ1-5; 8 bases map to TRBD1. Germline trimming cut 2 bases from V and 2 bases from J; bases unmatched to any gene: 9. Germline V lookup: CDR1 SGHRS, CDR2 YFSETQ. This CDR3 spans 17 amino acids. The CDR3 DNA reads as TGCGCCAGCAGCTTCCTACCCCTGGACAGGGGCAATCAGCCCCAGCATTTT. This gives the protein CASSFLPLDRGNQPQHF.

The rearrangement links TRBV18 to TRBJ2-1, with D perhaps TRBD1 (5 bases). CDR1 is KGHSH, CDR2 LQKENI, per germline. The length of the CDR3 is 14 residues. Trimming cost V 3 bases and J 5 bases, with 11 bases left between them. CDR3 sequence (DNA): TGTGCCAGCTCACCTAGACAGATCAACAATGAGCAGTTCTTC. Amino acid sequence: CASSPRQINNEQFF.

The chain uses TRBV14 and TRBJ1-6; no reliable D call. The CDR3 sequence is 15 residues long. Trimming shortened V by 4 bases and J by 7 bases, and 14 bases separated the two germline ends. Germline values: CDR1 SGHDN, CDR2 FVKESK. The CDR3 sequence: CASSRRWSGNSPLHF. In nucleotides, the CDR3 is TGTGCCAGCAGCCGTCGATGGAGCGGGAATTCACCCCTCCACTTT. The whole variable domain, remainder taken from reference TRBV14 and TRBJ1-6, is EAGVTQFPSHSVIEKGQTVTLRCDPISGHDNLYWYRRVMGKEIKFLLHFVKESKQDESGMPNNRFLAERTGGTYSTLKVQPAELEDSGVYFCASSRRWSGNSPLHFGNGTRLTVT.

The CDR3 sequence is CASSFGGSYEQYF. The CDR3 nucleotides read TGTGCCAGCAGCTTCGGGGGATCCTACGAGCAGTACTTC. The rearrangement links TRBV5-6 to TRBJ2-7, with TRBD2 as a possible D gene (6 bases). The CDR3 sequence is 13 residues long. V was pared by 2 bases and J by 1 base, with 7 bases between. Germline V gives CDR1 SGHDT, CDR2 YYEEEE.

This sequence joins TRBV7-2 and TRBJ2-7, with a tentative D call TRBD2 (6 bases). The CDR3 loop spans 14 amino acids. Germline CDR1 and CDR2: SGHTA and FQGNSA. Trimming stripped 2 bases from V and 2 bases from J, with 10 bases between. CDR3 nucleotides: TGTGCCAGCAGCTTAAGCAGGACTACCTACGAGCAGTACTTC. It translates to CASSLSRTTYEQYF.

This clone was detected only once. The chain joins TRBV16 to TRBJ2-3, with D perhaps matching TRBD1 (6 bases). Trimming took off 3 bases at V and 4 bases at J, with 11 bases between the two ends. CDR1 KGHSY and CDR2 FQNENV come from the germline V gene. The CDR3 has 14 amino acids. In nucleotides, the CDR3 is TGTGCCAGCAGCCAGTTAAAGGGGGCAGATACGCAGTATTTT. Translating gives CASSQLKGADTQYF. The variable domain in full, completed from reference TRBV16 and TRBJ2-3, reads GEEVAQTPKHLVRGEGQKAKLYCAPIKGHSYVFWYQQVLKNEFKFLISFQNENVFDETGMPKERFSAKCLPNSPCSLEIQATKLEDSAVYFCASSQLKGADTQYFGPGTRLTVL.

This rearrangement joins TRBV5-4 to TRBJ2-7, with D maybe TRBD2 (6 bases). V lost 0 bases to trimming and J lost 0 bases, with 13 bases between them. Per the germline V gene, CDR1 is SGHNT and CDR2 is YYREEE (reference sequence). The CDR3 loop spans 16 amino acids. The CDR3 region is CASSLGGVPYSYEQYF. Here the CDR3 DNA reads TGTGCCAGCAGCTTGGGGGGGGTTCCTTACTCCTACGAGCAGTACTTC.

The chain links TRBV6-6 to TRBJ1-4; no definite D call. In germline, CDR1 is MNHNY, CDR2 SVGAGI (reference sequence). V lost 8 bases, J lost 6 bases, and 22 bases lay in between. CDR3 size: 16 residues. CDR3 nucleotide sequence: TGTGCCAGCGAAGGCAGTACCCGACACTCCCATGAAAAACTGTTTTTT. It is translated as CASEGSTRHSHEKLFF.

The V and J genes are TRBV15 and TRBJ2-4, with 8 bases lining up with TRBD2. Germline V gene lookup returns CDR1 LNHNV and CDR2 YYDKDF (reference sequence). V dropped 0 bases and J dropped 0; count of bases not matched to a gene: 13. The CDR3 has 20 residues. The chain's CDR3 is CATSRDVTGGSPLAKNIQYF. In nucleotides, the CDR3 is TGTGCCACCAGCAGAGATGTTACGGGAGGGTCCCCTCTAGCCAAAAACATTCAGTACTTC.

There are a few counts of this clone. The J gene is TRBJ2-6, the V gene TRBV27; 9 nucleotides match TRBD1. Germline V gene lookup returns CDR1 MNHEY and CDR2 SMNVEV (reference sequence). The V segment lost 3 bases and the J segment 3 bases; nucleotides outside the gene matches: 12. The CDR3 has 19 amino acids. The CDR3 DNA sequence: TGTGCCAGCAGTTTCCACCCGGGACAGGGTATAGATGGGGCCAACGTCCTGACTTTC. The encoded protein is CASSFHPGQGIDGANVLTF.

About this clone: Compared with germline, one end of the junction differs, possibly owing to a read error. This chain uses TRBV5-1 with TRBJ2-1; the D gene is possibly TRBD1 (7 bases). Looked up from germline, CDR1 is SGHRS and CDR2 is YFSETQ. This CDR3 has 15 amino acids. CDR3 in DNA: TGCGCCAGCAGCTCAGGGGGACTGTCCTCCAATGAGCAGTTCTTC. The encoded protein is CASSSGGLSSNEQFF.

The rearrangement uses TRBV4-1 and TRBJ1-1; D is unresolved. The germline V and J ends were trimmed by 6 bases and 1 base, with 12 bases remaining between them. The CDR3 has 14 amino acids. The germline V gene encodes CDR1 MGHRA and CDR2 YSYEKL. The CDR3 sequence is CASREGVTNTEAFF. In DNA form, the CDR3 reads TGCGCCAGCAGAGAGGGAGTGACGAACACTGAAGCTTTCTTT.

This rearrangement joins TRBV28 to TRBJ2-2; a possible D gene is TRBD2 (6 bases). The CDR3 runs to 16 residues. Trimming pared 5 bases from V and 4 bases from J, leaving 17 bases between. Looked up from germline, CDR1 is MDHEN and CDR2 is SYDVKM. CDR3: CASSTFRGKVTGELFF. In nucleotides, the CDR3 is TGTGCCAGCAGTACCTTCCGGGGGAAGGTCACCGGGGAGCTGTTTTTT. The whole variable domain, filled in from reference TRBV28 and TRBJ2-2, reads DVKVTQSSRYLVKRTGEKVFLECVQDMDHENMFWYRQDPGLGLRLIYFSYDVKMKEKGDIPEGYSVSREKKERFSLILESASTNQTSMYLCASSTFRGKVTGELFFGEGSRLTVL.

This chain uses TRBV5-3 with TRBJ2-7; TRBD1 matches 8 bases. TRBV5-3 is noted as an ORF with a role that remains uncertain. Germline trimming cut 5 bases from V and 3 bases from J; bases unmatched to any gene: 4. The CDR3 spans 13 residues. The CDR3 DNA sequence: TGTGCCAGAAGGCGGGACAGGAGCTACGAGCAGTACTTC. Translating it yields CARRRDRSYEQYF.

The gene calls are TRBV19 and TRBJ2-1, with a weak D call TRBD1 (5 bases). Trimming removed 1 base at V and 8 bases at J, with 12 bases between. The length of the CDR3 is 14 residues. Germline V lookup: CDR1 LNHDA, CDR2 SQIVND (reference sequence). The CDR3 region has the DNA TGTGCCAGTAGTATAGCCGCTCAGGGCCATGAGCAGTTCTTC. Residues: CASSIAAQGHEQFF.

The CDR3 loop is CASSQDDQDSFQETQYF. The CDR3 bases are TGTGCCAGCAGCCAAGATGATCAGGACAGCTTCCAAGAGACCCAGTACTTC. The chain links TRBV3-1 (or the pseudogene TRBV3-2) to TRBJ2-5, with a weak D call TRBD1 (6 bases). V lost 0 bases, J lost 1 base, and 15 bases lay in between. The CDR3 sequence is 17 residues long. CDR1 is LGHDT and CDR2 is YNNKEL in the germline V gene (reference sequence).

The V and J genes are TRBV24-1 and TRBJ2-1; TRBD2 matches 15 bases. V shed 2 bases and J 2 bases; nucleotides not matched to a gene: 9. This CDR3 spans 20 amino acids. Germline CDR1 is KGHDR and CDR2 is SFDVKD. CDR3: CATSDSPGLAGGTPYNEQFF. The CDR3 region has the DNA TGTGCCACCAGTGATTCTCCGGGACTAGCGGGAGGAACTCCCTACAATGAGCAGTTCTTC.

The rearrangement links TRBV19 to TRBJ1-5; D is unclear. Germline V gene data show CDR1 as LNHDA and CDR2 as SQIVND (reference sequence). V lost 7 bases and J lost 4, with 11 bases in between. This CDR3 has 13 residues. The DNA for the CDR3 is TGTGCCAGTAAAGACACTCCAAATCAGCCCCAGCATTTT. Translation: CASKDTPNQPQHF.

The rearrangement links TRBV9 to TRBJ2-6; 9 nucleotides agree with TRBD1. The CDR3 runs 20 residues. CDR1 and CDR2 from the germline V gene are SGDLS and YYNGEE. J lost 0 bases, V lost 3 bases, and 13 bases had no gene match. Written as DNA, the CDR3 is TGTGCCAGCAGCGCCCCCGGGGACAGGGAAGCCTACTCTGGGGCCAACGTCCTGACTTTC. It yields the protein CASSAPGDREAYSGANVLTF.